The 19 T cell receptor beta chains presented below share a single source sample, sequenced in a study of T cells in localized non-small cell lung cancer. The protocol was immunoSEQ multiplex PCR, while the TCRdb copy is restricted to in-frame clones and leaves out a portion. This table has about 25,000 clones, 92% appearing once. This sample comprised peripheral blood, obtained before any cancer treatment. The receptors stem from a woman aged 35 to 75 with stage I lung adenocarcinoma.

The chain uses TRBV30 and TRBJ2-3; TRBD2 is a possible D gene (5 bases). This CDR3 has 15 amino acids. CDR1 and CDR2 from the germline V gene are GTSNPN and SVGIG (reference sequence). V lost 2 bases to trimming and J lost 5 bases, with 17 bases between them. CDR3 sequence: CAWSSIGRPVDTQYF. CDR3 nucleotide sequence: TGTGCCTGGAGTAGTATAGGGAGACCAGTAGATACGCAGTATTTT.

This clone was counted a few times. This sequence joins TRBV27 and TRBJ1-5; D remains unclear. The V gene lost 2 bases and the J gene lost 6 bases, with 8 bases spanning the gap. This CDR3 is 13 amino acids long. Germline V gene sequence: CDR1 MNHEY, CDR2 SMNVEV (reference sequence). The CDR3 nucleotides are TGTGCCAGCAGTTTAACGTTCCTTCAGCCCCAGCATTTT. Translating gives CASSLTFLQPQHF.

The chain is built from TRBV4-2 and TRBJ1-2, with 11 bases lining up with TRBD1. The V and J ends lost 0 bases and 8 bases, in that order; junction bases with no gene match: 14. Germline CDR1 LGHNA, CDR2 YNFKEQ. CDR3 length: 18 residues. The CDR3 nucleotides read TGTGCCAGCAGCCAAGATGGATGGGAGGGACAGGGGGGTCTCGGCTACACCTTC. Amino acids: CASSQDGWEGQGGLGYTF.

The rearrangement links TRBV9 to TRBJ1-1; D gene ambiguous. The CDR3 has 12 amino acids. Trimming cost V 0 bases and J 5 bases, with 5 bases left between them. The V gene's germline CDR1 is SGDLS and CDR2 YYNGEE. CDR3 sequence reads: CASSVVGTEAFF. For the CDR3, the DNA is TGTGCCAGCAGCGTAGTGGGGACTGAAGCTTTCTTT.

The rearrangement links TRBV2 to TRBJ1-2; D possibly corresponds to TRBD1 (5 bases). In germline, CDR1 is SNHLY, CDR2 FYNNEI. The CDR3 runs to 15 residues. V dropped 0 bases and J dropped 5 bases, with 13 bases sitting between them. Here the CDR3 reads CASSEAPDRFYGYTF. Here the CDR3 DNA reads TGTGCCAGCAGTGAAGCCCCCGACAGATTTTATGGCTACACCTTC. Full variable domain (rest looked up from reference TRBV2 and TRBJ1-2): EPEVTQTPSHQVTQMGQEVILRCVPISNHLYFYWYRQILGQKVEFLVSFYNNEISEKSEIFDDQFSVERPDGSNFTLKIRSTKLEDSAMYFCASSEAPDRFYGYTFGSGTRLTVV.

The gene calls are TRBV7-3 and TRBJ2-1, with D unclear. CDR3 size: 14 residues. Germline V gene data show CDR1 as SGHTA and CDR2 as FQGTGA. Trimming left V 5 bases short and J 3 bases short, with 11 bases between. The CDR3 coding sequence is TGTGCCAGCAGCGCAGGCTATGGCTACAATGAGCAGTTCTTC. It encodes CASSAGYGYNEQFF.

The J gene is TRBJ2-5, the V gene TRBV7-9; D may be TRBD1 or TRBD2 (5 bases each). The germline V gene has CDR1 SEHNR and CDR2 FQNEAQ (reference sequence). V was pared by 5 bases and J by 2 bases, with 12 bases between. The CDR3 consists of 14 residues. The CDR3 sequence is CASSPGTGQETQYF. Written as DNA, the CDR3 is TGTGCCAGCAGCCCCGGGACGGGACAAGAGACCCAGTACTTC.

This chain joins TRBV6-4 and TRBJ2-3; unclear D gene. The CDR3 contains 13 residues. V was cut by 0 bases and J by 3 bases, with 4 bases left in between. Germline V gives CDR1 MRHNA, CDR2 SNTAGT. The CDR3 is CASSDSETDTQYF. CDR3 DNA: TGTGCCAGCAGTGACTCCGAAACAGATACGCAGTATTTT.

This clone was detected once. This chain uses TRBV4-1 with TRBJ1-5; 10 bases match TRBD1. CDR1 is MGHRA and CDR2 is YSYEKL in the germline V gene. J was trimmed by 5 bases and V by 4 bases; bases with no gene match: 5. This CDR3 contains 15 residues. This CDR3 is CASSPGTGVYQPQHF. As DNA, the CDR3 is TGCGCCAGCAGCCCTGGGACAGGGGTTTATCAGCCCCAGCATTTT.

The chain recombines TRBV28 with TRBJ1-4; D remains unclear. V was shortened by 5 bases and J by 8 bases, with 12 bases between the two germline ends. CDR3 length: 13 residues. The germline CDR1 and CDR2 sequences are MDHEN and SYDVKM. The CDR3 DNA is TGTGCCAGCAGTGGGCTACTGGGGGAAAAACTGTTTTTT. This gives the protein CASSGLLGEKLFF.

The chain uses TRBV7-9 and TRBJ2-7; D gene uncertain. Trimming shortened V by 2 bases and J by 0 bases, and 11 bases separated the two germline ends. This CDR3 spans 15 amino acids. Germline-derived CDR1 and CDR2 are SEHNR and FQNEAQ (reference sequence). The CDR3 coding sequence is TGTGCCAGCAGCTTAAGTACCCGAAGCTCCTACGAGCAGTACTTC. Translated, it gives CASSLSTRSSYEQYF.

The rearrangement uses TRBV18 and TRBJ1-5; the D is unclear. The CDR3 is 13 amino acids. Germline V lookup: CDR1 KGHSH, CDR2 LQKENI. Trimming cost V 2 bases and J 4 bases, with 6 bases left between them. The CDR3 reads CASSPGQNQPQHF. CDR3 DNA: TGTGCCAGCTCACCAGGTCAAAATCAGCCCCAGCATTTT.

This chain connects TRBV5-1 to TRBJ2-7, with D possibly being TRBD1 (5 bases). This CDR3 has 12 residues. Germline CDR1 is SGHRS and CDR2 is YFSETQ. Trimming cost V 5 bases and J 3 bases, with 9 bases left between them. The CDR3 DNA is TGCGCCAGCAGGCCAGGGAACTACGAGCAGTACTTC. It yields the protein CASRPGNYEQYF.

Only one count was recorded for this clone. V and J are TRBV28 and TRBJ2-7; unclear D gene. The CDR3 has 12 residues. Germline-derived CDR1 and CDR2 are MDHEN and SYDVKM. V shed 3 bases and J shed 2 bases, with 5 bases lying between them. Here the CDR3 DNA reads TGTGCCAGCAGTTTGGCGGCCTACGAGCAGTACTTC. It translates to CASSLAAYEQYF.

The count of this clone is one. V gene TRBV5-1 combines with J gene TRBJ2-1; D is unresolved. In germline, CDR1 is SGHRS, CDR2 YFSETQ. Deletions cut 6 bases from V and 0 bases from J, with 13 bases between. This CDR3 region has 15 residues. The DNA of the CDR3 is TGCGCCAGCATCGCCGGGTCGTCCTCCTACAATGAGCAGTTCTTC. This gives the protein CASIAGSSSYNEQFF.

This chain uses TRBV5-4 with TRBJ1-2, with D hard to call. The V gene lost 0 bases and the J gene lost 3 bases, with 15 bases spanning the gap. Germline assignment: CDR1 SGHNT and CDR2 YYREEE (reference sequence). The CDR3 runs 16 residues. The CDR3 here is CASSLGAGVAYYGYTF. The CDR3 coding sequence is TGTGCCAGCAGCTTGGGGGCCGGGGTTGCATACTATGGCTACACCTTC.

The V call is TRBV9, the J call TRBJ2-3, with D perhaps matching TRBD1 (6 bases). With 0 bases removed from V and 2 bases from J, the gap between germline ends came to 10 bases. This CDR3 is built from 15 residues. Germline V gene sequence: CDR1 SGDLS, CDR2 YYNGEE. This CDR3 reads CASSVAGTTTDTQYF. The CDR3 nucleotides read TGTGCCAGCAGCGTAGCCGGGACAACCACAGATACGCAGTATTTT.

This clone was recorded once. The chain carries TRBV4-1 and TRBJ2-1; no firm D call. In germline, CDR1 is MGHRA, CDR2 YSYEKL. V lost 1 base and J lost 0, with 10 bases in between. The CDR3 length is 16 residues. As DNA, the CDR3 is TGCGCCAGCAGCCAAGTCGACTTGGTCTCCTACAATGAGCAGTTCTTC. Protein: CASSQVDLVSYNEQFF.

This clone was recorded only once. V usage is TRBV6-4 and J usage is TRBJ2-3; 9 bases match TRBD1. Germline V gene data show CDR1 as MRHNA and CDR2 as SNTAGT. This CDR3 region has 15 residues. The V and J ends lost 4 bases and 0 bases, in that order; junction bases with no gene match: 2. CDR3 DNA sequence: TGTGCCAGCAGTGTGGGGACAGGGAGCACAGATACGCAGTATTTT. It is translated as CASSVGTGSTDTQYF.